Listed below are T cell receptor beta chains from one sample, sequenced in a study of cytomegalovirus exposure and HLA in healthy donors. Data came from immunoSEQ multiplex PCR; TCRdb stores just in-frame clones and leaves some out. The table has 150,000 to 180,000 clones, approximately 86% seen once. The sample was PBMCs. These receptors all stem from a human donor in good health. CDR3s include the opening cysteine and the closing phenylalanine or tryptophan. A D gene is named only where the DNA matches it firmly. The size entry is marked missing in some rows and otherwise reads once, few, many or a size class.

v_gene	d_gene	abundance	j_gene	CDR3nt	CDR3aa
TRBV6-6	NA	NA	TRBJ1-2	TGTGCCAGCAGTTACGAGGCGGGGCCCTATGGCTACACCTTC	CASSYEAGPYGYTF
TRBV30	TRBD1	NA	TRBJ2-7	TGTGCCTGGAGTTCCTCGACAGGGGGCTGGGACTTC	CAWSSSTGGWDF
TRBV29-1	NA	NA	TRBJ1-2	TGCAGCGTTGAAAGGGGACTCAACTATGGCTACACCTTC	CSVERGLNYGYTF
TRBV18	NA	NA	TRBJ2-7	TGTGCCAGCGAGGAGAACGGAGGCTCCTACGAGCAGTACTTC	CASEENGGSYEQYF
TRBV4-1	TRBD1	NA	TRBJ1-2	TGCGCCAGCAGCCAAGATGAGGGACAGGGGGCAGGGGGCTACACCTTC	CASSQDEGQGAGGYTF
TRBV5-1	TRBD1	few	TRBJ2-5	TGCGCCAGCATTGGGACAGCGCGCACCCAGTACTTC	CASIGTARTQYF
TRBV4-3	TRBD1	NA	TRBJ1-1	TGCGCCAGCAGCCAATTCGGACAGGGCACTGAAGCTTTCTTT	CASSQFGQGTEAFF
TRBV6-1	NA	NA	TRBJ2-2	TGTGCCAGCTGGGACTTACGTACCGGGGAGCTGTTTTTT	CASWDLRTGELFF
TRBV7-2	TRBD2	once	TRBJ2-1	TGTGCCAGCAGCCTAGCGGGAGGAGTCCCCTACAATGAGCAGTTCTTC	CASSLAGGVPYNEQFF
TRBV7-9	NA	NA	TRBJ2-6	TGTGCCAGCAGCTTTCTGGGGGCTATTGGGGCCAACGTCCTGACTTTC	CASSFLGAIGANVLTF
TRBV2	TRBD2	NA	TRBJ2-2	TGTGCCAGCAGTGAAAAATTGGGTAGCGGGACCCCCTACACCGGGGAGCTGTTTTTT	CASSEKLGSGTPYTGELFF
TRBV2	TRBD1	NA	TRBJ1-1	TGTGCCAGCAGCGGAACCGGGACAGGGGCAGCTGAAGCTTTCTTT	CASSGTGTGAAEAFF
TRBV18	NA	NA	TRBJ1-6	TGTGCCAGCTCACCACCGGGGGGTAGTAATTCACCCCTCCACTTT	CASSPPGGSNSPLHF
TRBV30	TRBD1	NA	TRBJ2-3	TGTGCCTGGAGTGTACAAGGGGGCGGGGATACGCAGTATTTT	CAWSVQGGGDTQYF
TRBV5-6	TRBD1	NA	TRBJ2-1	TGTGCCAGCATCCGACGACAGGGTTTCTACAATGAGCAGTTCTTC	CASIRRQGFYNEQFF
TRBV27	NA	NA	TRBJ1-2	TGTGCCAGCAGTCGTCAGGGTTCACAGGTGGATGGCTACACCTTC	CASSRQGSQVDGYTF
TRBV10-3	TRBD1	NA	TRBJ1-5	TGTGCCATCAGTGAACGGACAGGGAACAATCAGCCCCAGCATTTT	CAISERTGNNQPQHF
TRBV6-5	NA	NA	TRBJ2-1	TGTGCCAGCGGAGGACTGGGGGACTGGGAGCAGTTCTTC	CASGGLGDWEQFF
TRBV20-1	TRBD1	NA	TRBJ1-6	TGCAGTGCTACAGATGCCCGGGACAGGGCTTTT	CSATDARDRAF
TRBV27	TRBD1	NA	TRBJ1-6	TGTGCCAGCAGTGCAGACAGGGCTCACTATAATTCACCCCTCCACTTT	CASSADRAHYNSPLHF